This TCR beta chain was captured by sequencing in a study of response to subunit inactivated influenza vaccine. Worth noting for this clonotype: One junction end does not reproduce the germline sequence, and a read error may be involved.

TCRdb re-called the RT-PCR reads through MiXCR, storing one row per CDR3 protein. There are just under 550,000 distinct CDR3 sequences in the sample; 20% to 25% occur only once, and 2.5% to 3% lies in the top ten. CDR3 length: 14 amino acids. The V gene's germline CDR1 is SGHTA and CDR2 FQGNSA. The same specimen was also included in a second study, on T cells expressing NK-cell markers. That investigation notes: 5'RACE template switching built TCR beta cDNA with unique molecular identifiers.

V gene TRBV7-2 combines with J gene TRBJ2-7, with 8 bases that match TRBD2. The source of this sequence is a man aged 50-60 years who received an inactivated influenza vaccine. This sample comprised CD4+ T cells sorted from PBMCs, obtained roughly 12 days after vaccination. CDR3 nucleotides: TGTGCCAGCAGCCTCGGACTAGCCCGTCACCGTTTGCACTTC. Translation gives CASSLGLARHRLHF.